Following are 31 T cell receptor beta chains from one sample sequenced in a study of CD8+CD57+ T cells in acquired aplastic anemia. The use of genomic DNA as template underpinned the TCR beta VDJ and CDR3 profiling. TCRdb reanalysed the reads using MiXCR and keeps one entry per CDR3 protein. Among 100,000 to 150,000 distinct CDR3 sequences, over 30% were seen once, and the ten largest hold 2.6%. Patients picked for sequencing had shown CD8+CD57+ cell expansion detected by flow cytometry. Sequenced sample: sorted CD4+, CD8+, or CD8+CD57+ T cells (not recorded which) from PBMCs. The origin of the receptors is a human donor with aplastic anemia.

This clonotype was counted at least ten times. The chain joins TRBV19 to TRBJ1-5, with a possible D match to TRBD1 (5 bases). The CDR3 runs to 15 residues. CDR1 and CDR2 (germline): LNHDA, SQIVND (reference sequence). The V gene lost 2 bases and the J gene lost 5 bases, with 13 bases spanning the gap. The CDR3 DNA follows: TGTGCCAGTAGTATAATAGTAGACAGAGATCAGCCCCAGCATTTT. This translates into CASSIIVDRDQPQHF.

This clonotype was found many times. This chain uses TRBV20-1 with TRBJ2-7; D gene uncertain. Germline CDR1 reads DFQATT; CDR2 reads SNEGSKA (reference sequence). CDR3 length: 14 amino acids. The germline V and J ends were trimmed by 0 bases and 2 bases, with 11 bases remaining between them. CDR3: CSARDWLPPYEQYF. The CDR3 DNA follows: TGCAGTGCTAGAGATTGGCTCCCTCCCTACGAGCAGTACTTC.

Concerning this clonotype itself: This may arise from a read error, as a much more abundant clone is one base away. The chain recombines TRBV5-1 with TRBJ1-4; 7 bases line up with TRBD1. The CDR3 sequence is 15 residues long. CDR1 and CDR2 from the germline V gene are SGHRS and YFSETQ. CDR3 region: CASSFNQGVNEKLLF. CDR3 sequence (DNA): TGCGCCAGCAGCTTTAACCAGGGGGTTAATGAAAAACTGCTTTTT. The complete variable domain, with remaining parts taken from reference TRBV5-1 and TRBJ1-4, reads KAGVTQTPRYLIKTRGQQVTLSCSPISGHRSVSWYQQTPGQGLQFLFEYFSETQRNKGNFPGRFSGRQFSNSRSEMNVSTLELGDSALYLCASSFNQGVNEKLLFGSGTQLSVL.

A remark on this clonotype: A much larger clone sits a single nucleotide away, making a read error possible. The genes are TRBV5-5 and TRBJ1-2; 9 nucleotides align to TRBD1. V lost 4 bases, J lost 7 bases, and 11 bases stayed unmatched. CDR1 and CDR2 from the germline V gene are SGHKS and YYEKEE (reference sequence). CDR3 size: 15 residues. The CDR3 spells CASSRGDRDACGYTF. The CDR3 coding sequence is TGTGCCAGCAGCCGGGGGGACAGGGACGCCTGTGGCTACACCTTC.

In its sample, this clonotype was seen many times. The chain carries TRBV7-2 and TRBJ1-6; D uncertain. CDR1 is SGHTA and CDR2 is FQGNSA in the germline V gene. Trimming shortened V by 1 base and J by 7 bases, and 2 bases separated the two germline ends. The CDR3 is 12 amino acids. The CDR3 coding sequence is TGTGCCAGCAGCTTAGGAAATTCACCCCTCCACTTT. Its protein is CASSLGNSPLHF.

This clonotype was counted at least ten times. This rearrangement joins TRBV6-1 to TRBJ1-1; D not resolved. Germline CDR1 MNHNS, CDR2 SASEGT. The germline V and J ends were trimmed by 6 bases and 0 bases, with 8 bases remaining between them. The CDR3 sequence is 13 residues long. CDR3 residues: CASRYTLNTEAFF. Written as DNA, the CDR3 is TGTGCCAGCAGGTATACACTGAACACTGAAGCTTTCTTT.

This clonotype appeared many times. The chain combines TRBV20-1 with TRBJ1-6, with 8 bases lining up with TRBD1. CDR1 is DFQATT, CDR2 SNEGSKA, per germline (reference sequence). V trimming: 6 bases; J trimming: 7 bases; junction bases outside the gene matches: 8. The CDR3 has 14 amino acids. CDR3 nucleotides: TGCAGTGCCAGCCCGGACAGGGCGAATTCACCCCTCCACTTT. Translated: CSASPDRANSPLHF.

This clonotype appeared a few times. CDR3 coding DNA: TGTGCCAGCAGTGTCGCCGGGACAGGGGACAATCAGCCCCAGCATTTT. Translation gives CASSVAGTGDNQPQHF. The chain combines TRBV12-3 or TRBV12-4 with TRBJ1-5; TRBD1 aligns across 10 bases. Trimming cost V 5 bases and J 3 bases; bases outside gene matches: 7. The CDR3 loop spans 16 amino acids.

This clonotype was observed at least ten times. This sequence joins TRBV7-9 and TRBJ1-1, with D hard to call. Trimming took off 1 base at V and 3 bases at J, with 12 bases between the two ends. In germline, CDR1 is SEHNR, CDR2 FQNEAQ (reference sequence). This CDR3 contains 15 residues. As DNA, the CDR3 is TGTGCCAGCAGCTTAGGGACGCACAGCGACACTGAAGCTTTCTTT. This codes for CASSLGTHSDTEAFF.

This clonotype was seen many times. The CDR3 spells CSASPQVDTQYF. Here the CDR3 DNA reads TGCAGTGCTAGTCCCCAGGTAGATACGCAGTATTTT. The J gene is TRBJ2-3, the V gene TRBV20-1, with unresolved D. Germline-derived CDR1 and CDR2 are DFQATT and SNEGSKA (reference sequence). V dropped 3 bases and J dropped 5 bases, with 9 bases sitting between them. CDR3 length: 12 residues.

This clonotype was detected many times. The genes are TRBV19 and TRBJ1-1; D gene unclear. Trimming left V 5 bases short and J 1 base short, with 5 bases between. CDR1 LNHDA and CDR2 SQIVND come from the germline V gene (reference sequence). The CDR3 is made up of 12 amino acids. CDR3 in DNA: TGTGCCAGTAGTGGGAGGAACACTGAAGCTTTCTTT. Translation gives CASSGRNTEAFF.

This clonotype has a handful of counts. V gene TRBV3-1 combines with J gene TRBJ1-3, with D unclear. CDR1 is LGHDT, CDR2 YNNKEL, per germline (reference sequence). Trimming removed 3 bases at V and 0 bases at J, with 12 bases between. The CDR3 covers 16 residues. This CDR3 is CASSQQAVYSGNTIYF. The CDR3 nucleotides read TGTGCCAGCAGCCAGCAAGCAGTGTACTCTGGAAACACCATATATTTT.

The rearrangement joins TRBV6-2 or TRBV6-3 to TRBJ1-1, with 7 bases fitting TRBD1. CDR1 is MNHEY, CDR2 SVGEGT, per germline. Trimming cost V 0 bases and J 2 bases; bases outside gene matches: 6. The CDR3 runs 16 residues. The CDR3 spells CASSYSQGGLNTEAFF. As DNA, the CDR3 is TGTGCCAGCAGTTACTCTCAGGGGGGCCTTAACACTGAAGCTTTCTTT.

This clonotype came up a few times. This chain joins TRBV18 and TRBJ1-1; D not resolved. Germline-derived CDR1 and CDR2 are KGHSH and LQKENI. Trimming pared 0 bases from V and 5 bases from J, leaving 13 bases between. The CDR3 spans 15 residues. The CDR3 nucleotides are TGTGCCAGCTCACCACCATTTTCCTTAGGGACTGAAGCTTTCTTT. It translates to CASSPPFSLGTEAFF.

The V gene is TRBV29-1, the J gene TRBJ1-1; 11 bases are a match to TRBD1. The CDR3 covers 15 residues. J gave up 2 bases and V 7 bases, and 9 bases lay outside the gene matches. Per germline, CDR1 SQVTM and CDR2 ANQGSEA. For the CDR3, the DNA is TGCAGCGGAGCCGGGACAGGGGGGGAAAACACTGAAGCTTTCTTT. Translation gives CSGAGTGGENTEAFF.

CDR3 nucleotides: TGTGCCATCAGTGTCGGGCAGAGCTCCTACGAGCAGTACTTC. Residues: CAISVGQSSYEQYF. V and J are TRBV10-3 and TRBJ2-7; no reliable D call. The germline V gene has CDR1 ENHRY and CDR2 SYGVKD. The CDR3 totals 14 residues. Trimming removed 4 bases from V and 0 bases from J, with 10 bases in between.

The chain has TRBV20-1 and TRBJ2-1; tentative D call: TRBD2 (5 bases). The length of the CDR3 is 13 residues. The germline CDR1 and CDR2 sequences are DFQATT and SNEGSKA (reference sequence). V lost 8 bases, J lost 8 bases, and 19 bases lay in between. The DNA for the CDR3 is TGCAGTTCCACCTTGACTGGACTCCATGAGCAGTTCTTC. Its protein is CSSTLTGLHEQFF.

This clonotype occurred many times. Here the CDR3 reads CASSFDLSSYEQYF. The CDR3 DNA reads as TGTGCCAGCAGTTTCGACTTGAGCTCCTACGAGCAGTACTTC. The V call is TRBV6-5, the J call TRBJ2-7, with D unresolved. Trimming removed 4 bases from V and 0 bases from J, with 10 bases in between. Per the germline V gene, CDR1 is MNHEY and CDR2 is SVGAGI. The CDR3 covers 14 residues.

This sequence joins TRBV7-8 and TRBJ2-2; D uncertain. Trimming stripped 6 bases from V and 5 bases from J, with 4 bases between. Germline assignment: CDR1 SGHVS and CDR2 FQNEAQ. CDR3 length: 11 residues. CDR3: CASRSTGELFF. DNA of the CDR3: TGTGCCAGCAGGTCAACCGGGGAGCTGTTTTTT.

Many counts were recorded for this clonotype. The chain employs TRBV7-2 and TRBJ1-2, with D possibly being TRBD1 (6 bases). Trimming took off 3 bases at V and 3 bases at J, with 14 bases between the two ends. The germline V gene encodes CDR1 SGHTA and CDR2 FQGNSA. The CDR3 totals 15 residues. This CDR3 is CASSFTGRMDYGYTF. CDR3 DNA: TGTGCCAGCAGCTTTACAGGGAGGATGGACTATGGCTACACCTTC. The whole variable domain, filled in from reference TRBV7-2 and TRBJ1-2, reads GAGVSQSPSNKVTEKGKDVELRCDPISGHTALYWYRQSLGQGLEFLIYFQGNSAPDKSGLPSDRFSAERTGGSVSTLTIQRTQQEDSAVYLCASSFTGRMDYGYTFGSGTRLTVV.

This clonotype has ten or more counts. The chain uses TRBV20-1 and TRBJ1-6; D uncertain. CDR1 is DFQATT and CDR2 is SNEGSKA in the germline V gene (reference sequence). The ends were cut back, 1 base at V and 7 bases at J, with 5 bases in the middle. The length of the CDR3 is 12 residues. The DNA for the CDR3 is TGCAGTGCTAGAGGTCGGAATTCACCCCTCCACTTT. Residues: CSARGRNSPLHF.

This clonotype was seen many times. The gene calls are TRBV5-1 and TRBJ1-1; no definite D call. This CDR3 contains 13 residues. Trimming removed 5 bases from V and 4 bases from J, with 12 bases in between. Germline CDR1 and CDR2: SGHRS and YFSETQ. CDR3 region: CASRGKITTEAFF. The CDR3 DNA follows: TGCGCCAGCAGAGGTAAAATTACCACTGAAGCTTTCTTT.

The V call is TRBV9, the J call TRBJ2-3, with unresolved D. Between the trimmed V and J ends, which lost 0 bases and 2 bases, there was a span of 4 bases. CDR1 and CDR2 (germline): SGDLS, YYNGEE. The CDR3 is 13 residues long. CDR3 protein: CASSVGNTDTQYF. CDR3 coding DNA: TGTGCCAGCAGCGTAGGCAACACAGATACGCAGTATTTT. The variable domain in full, completed from reference TRBV9 and TRBJ2-3, reads DSGVTQTPKHLITATGQRVTLRCSPRSGDLSVYWYQQSLDQGLQFLIQYYNGEERAKGNILERFSAQQFPDLHSELNLSSLELGDSALYFCASSVGNTDTQYFGPGTRLTVL.

A note on this clonotype: At one of its ends the junction is not consistent with the germline gene, which may arise from a read error. This sequence joins TRBV11-2 and TRBJ2-3; a weak D match, TRBD1 (6 bases). Germline assignment: CDR1 SGHAT and CDR2 FQNNGV. The CDR3 length is 15 residues. The CDR3 here is CASSLDGRGADTRYF. CDR3 DNA: TGTGCCAGCAGCTTAGATGGCAGGGGAGCAGATACGCGGTACTTT.

Details on this clonotype: The junction departs from germline at one end; a sequencing error may be responsible. CDR3 loop: CSANPFGGYIF. The CDR3 DNA reads as TGCAGTGCTAACCCGTTCGGCGGCTACATCTTC. The chain recombines TRBV20-1 with TRBJ1-2; D not certain. This CDR3 spans 11 amino acids. Germline values: CDR1 DFQATT, CDR2 SNEGSKA (reference sequence).

This clonotype was seen repeatedly, ten times or more. This sequence joins TRBV5-1 and TRBJ2-5; TRBD2 aligns across 8 bases. Germline values: CDR1 SGHRS, CDR2 YFSETQ. CDR3 length equals 14 residues. The V segment lost 4 bases and the J segment 3 bases; nucleotides outside the gene matches: 5. CDR3 loop: CASSLGGAKETQYF. For the CDR3, the DNA is TGCGCCAGCAGCCTCGGGGGGGCCAAAGAGACCCAGTACTTC.

This clonotype has only a few counts. A much larger clone is a single base away; this may be a read error. No conserved phenylalanine or tryptophan is present at the end of the CDR3, so a read error is the likely explanation. The J gene is TRBJ2-5, the V gene TRBV5-1; 7 bases line up with TRBD2. This CDR3 comprises 14 residues. V lost 5 bases to trimming and J lost 0 bases; unmatched junction nucleotides: 4. Germline V CDR1 and CDR2: SGHRS, YFSETQ. CDR3 amino acids: CASRSGTNQETQYV. The DNA for the CDR3 is TGCGCCAGCAGATCCGGGACTAACCAAGAGACCCAGTACGTC.

Note on this clonotype: At one end the junction does not follow the germline gene, possibly because of a read error. This chain links TRBV14 with TRBJ2-2; no clear D gene. Germline CDR1 SGHDN, CDR2 FVKESK. The CDR3 has 14 amino acids. The CDR3 protein is CASGQAKTGGELFF. CDR3 sequence (DNA): TGTGCCAGCGGCCAAGCGAAGACGGGCGGGGAGCTGTTTTTT.

The rearrangement links TRBV27 to TRBJ2-7; D gene ambiguous. The V gene's germline CDR1 is MNHEY and CDR2 SMNVEV (reference sequence). This CDR3 has 13 residues. V lost 3 bases to trimming and J lost 1 base, with 7 bases between them. CDR3 sequence reads: CASSLLASYEQYF. CDR3 coding DNA: TGTGCCAGCAGTTTGTTGGCGTCCTACGAGCAGTACTTC.

Many counts were recorded for this clonotype. V is TRBV20-1 and J is TRBJ1-1; TRBD1 might be the D (6 bases). The V and J ends lost 2 bases and 5 bases respectively, with 15 bases between them. The CDR3 length is 14 residues. Germline CDR1 and CDR2: DFQATT and SNEGSKA (reference sequence). CDR3 nucleotide sequence: TGCAGTGCTAGATTTCGGGGGGCTCGGACTGAAGCTTTCTTT. As protein: CSARFRGARTEAFF.

This clonotype was seen a few times. This chain links TRBV25-1 with TRBJ2-5; D is ambiguous. This CDR3 comprises 14 residues. V lost 1 base to trimming and J lost 5 bases, with 11 bases between them. The V gene's germline CDR1 is MGHDK and CDR2 SYGVNS. CDR3 sequence: CASSEWDGVETQYF. CDR3 bases: TGTGCCAGCAGTGAATGGGATGGGGTGGAGACCCAGTACTTC.